This entry features one T cell receptor (beta chain) sequence. Its antigen specificity is not known. Base qualities were left out, and no much larger clone turns up one base away. Other DNA sequences of this sample code for an identical CDR3. Libraries were constructed by the immunoSEQ multiplex PCR assay. For the multiplex PCR, a mixture combining 60 forward primers for TCR Vbeta segments and 13 reverse primers for TCR Jbeta segments was used. The CDR3 region of rearranged TCR beta genes was amplified from genomic DNA by a multiplex PCR assay. The Illumina HiSeq System was used to sequence the amplified TCR beta libraries as 87-base-pair reads. As for how the authors treated the data: A later analysis tallied roughly 78 million unique TCR beta chains across the approximately 670 repertoires, and approximately 9.9 million of those chains were shared by two or more donors. Raw reads were error-corrected and collapsed into unique sequences by a nearest-neighbor algorithm in which closely related sequences were merged to remove PCR and sequencing errors. CDR3 sequences were aligned to IMGT reference sequences to assign V, D and J gene segments. For a sequence to be retained, a match of at least six nucleotides to both a V gene segment and a J gene segment was required. A rearrangement was called productive if the CDR3 had no stop codons and remained in frame with V and J, and every other rearrangement was called non-productive. CDR3 was defined according to IMGT convention as the region running from the second conserved V-encoded cysteine to the conserved J-encoded phenylalanine. The earlier analysis of about 610 of the donors excluded sequences that lacked an unambiguous match to a single V gene segment. An earlier analysis of several hundred of the donors called V segments functional above 56.7% productive rearrangements and segregating when the between-donor standard deviation exceeded 5%. To diagnose cytomegalovirus status from the catalog of TCR beta chain sequences, a statistical classification framework was built. V and J gene assignment, in a later analysis, came from comparing TCR nucleotide sequences with IMGT/GENE-DB human TR gene sequences. In a later analysis, CDR3 sequences and most-parsimonious VDJ recombination scenarios were assigned using the TCRdist pipeline. In a later analysis, each TCR beta chain was defined by its CDR3 amino acid sequence together with its V-gene family, and reads lacking a unique V-gene family were excluded. A later analysis removed 500 to 600 highly shared, low-generation-probability nucleotide sequences to deal with suspected cross-contamination and a sequencing artifact. For each public chain, a later analysis derived a clonal expansion index from normalized ranks of inferred template counts within each repertoire. In a later analysis, generation probabilities were computed using a VDJ recombination model fitted to out-of-frame rearrangements, and the results were checked against IGoR. In a later analysis, TCR-TCR, TCR-HLA and TCR-CMV co-occurrence was scored with hypergeometric tests, and a repertoire-size bias correction was applied to TCR pairs. In a later analysis, false discovery rates were estimated by permuting HLA or CMV assignments 20 times. A later analysis grouped co-occurring TCRs with DBSCAN, adding TCRdist sequence similarity when clustering within HLA-allele-positive subsets. Co-occurrence clustering excluded repertoires with fewer than 30,000 or more than 120,000 public chains, plus five with anomalous nucleotide sharing. TCRdb limited this immuneACCESS table to in-frame rearrangements with V and J called. A share of clones is missing; checked studies link under half to unresolved V genes, and the rest is unexplained. For V, J and clone size, that table is used; D and trimming come from the DNA. The table for this sample lists around 160,000 clones; around 75% of them were counted only once. More than 1.5% of the sample goes to the ten largest clones.

CDR1 is given as SGHRS and CDR2 as YFSETQ, both from the germline V gene. Counted from cysteine to phenylalanine, this CDR3 has 16 amino acids. Only the CDR3 portion is preserved as DNA: 48 bases, with reading frame beginning at the first base. V gives up 8 bases and J gives up 0 bases, and the segment between their germline ends measures 20 bases. This sample is part of a study of cytomegalovirus exposure and HLA in healthy donors (dated by TCRdb to 2015 to 2018). Regarding the complete study: In an earlier analysis of some 610 of the donors, 276 Gb of sequence data and 100 million or so unique TCR beta sequences from about 180 million T cells were reported. Approximately 310 gigabases of sequencing data and 78 million or so unique TCR sequences were included in an early release covering 550 to 650 HLA-typed donors. Of the roughly 390 genotyped donors, less than 85% were placed in the genetic ancestry cluster associated with self-reported Caucasian donors. The study aimed to test whether cataloging public T cell receptors could reveal signatures of past pathogen exposure. The T cell repertoires of under 750 subjects were profiled by immunosequencing and related to cytomegalovirus serostatus. A separate validation cohort of more than 100 different subjects was used in addition to the 666-subject first cohort. To predict cytomegalovirus infection status, the study brought together high-throughput TCR immunosequencing, statistical association of individual TCRs with disease status, and machine learning. A later analysis re-examined previously published TCR beta repertoires from more than 600 donors and added high-resolution HLA genotyping to investigate patterns of TCR occurrence. Rather than using new phenotypic data, the later analysis identified candidate immune exposures from TCR beta sequences and from how often those sequences occurred across donors. To decide whether each TCR beta V gene segment behaved as functional or pseudogenic, an earlier analysis of some 600 of the donors relied on high-throughput TCR beta sequencing. Donor age, sex, ethnicity and CMV serostatus were compiled together with the repertoire data. A later genetic analysis used genome-wide SNP genotypes for about three fifths of the 666 donors, treating that subset as a discovery cohort. All discovery cohort repertoires had been generated on a single sequencing platform. HLA typing covered class I and class II loci at four-digit resolution. Typing coverage varied by locus: roughly 620-630 donors for A, B, C, DRB1 and DQB1; roughly 500 for DQA1; about 570 for DPA1; around 490 for DPB1. Because of strong linkage in the cohort, roughly five DR-DQ haplotypes were treated as single units for association and clustering. Among roughly 400 genotyped donors of the cohort, an average of approximately 240,000 unique TCR beta nucleotide sequences was sequenced per donor, of which about 19% were non-productive. Overall results and qualifications from the work: A further reported finding was that TCR beta sequences accurately predicted the HLA-A and HLA-B alleles for most subjects in the first cohort. A later analysis found that most CMV-associated TCR beta chains appeared HLA-restricted, with HLA associations seemingly driven largely by CMV exposure. It was suggested by the authors that the approach could potentially be generalized to other disease states and immunological phenotypes. Roughly uniform sequencing depth across donors was assumed in presence/absence analyses, although this assumption may not hold. According to a later analysis, TCR association rates differed among HLA loci, with DRB1 alleles showing the most associated TCRs and HLA-C alleles showing the fewest. This cohort had only TCR beta chains sequenced, and the lack of alpha or paired-chain data limited which features could be detected. Linkage disequilibrium might explain the correlated functional status among segregating V segments, but an unknown experimental factor could not be ruled out. A total of roughly 160 TCR beta chains were listed by the study as associated with cytomegalovirus. In an earlier analysis of 587 of the donors, most TCR beta V segments appeared in productive rearrangements about 87% or about 30% of the time, broadly matching IMGT annotations. At a false discovery rate of 0.05, a later analysis linked fewer than 20,000 TCR beta sequences to specific HLA alleles. A few of the identified cytomegalovirus-associated TCR beta chains were confirmed in vitro to be specific for cytomegalovirus antigens. The earlier analysis of a few hundred of the donors excluded over 15 rarely observed V segments, including chromosome 9 orphons, because counts were too low. Some IMGT-functional V segments, including TRBV6-2 and TRBV6-3, could not be distinguished by the 87-base-pair reads and were therefore excluded. In both the original and validation cohorts, the classifier was reported to diagnose cytomegalovirus status with high specificity and sensitivity. Strong co-occurrence of HLA alleles, especially DR and DQ, made assigning TCR associations to individual alleles difficult. The only immune exposure information available for the cohort was CMV serostatus. A later genetic analysis associated a missense DCLRE1C variant with V-gene and J-gene trimming of TCR beta chains, and an independent cohort replicated the association. Because HLA typing was unavailable for some donors at each locus, only the typed subset was used in association tests. Across donors, most TCR sequences were observed very rarely, whereas some public TCRs were present in many individuals. A later analysis found that HLA-associated TCR beta chains were more clonally expanded and had lower generation probabilities than equally common non-associated chains. A cluster of highly shared sequence variants was judged likely to represent a technical artifact of the sequencing pipeline. In a later genetic analysis, fewer N-insertions in productive TCRs were reported among donors in an Asian-associated ancestry cluster than the roughly 700-donor mean. According to a later analysis, parvovirus B19, influenza, CMV and Epstein-Barr virus appeared linked to several top co-occurrence clusters.

The cohort consisted of some 670 healthy bone marrow donors. Cohort members were all nominally healthy when sampled, although unrecorded immune exposures were likely present. CMV serostatus was recorded as positive for about 300 and negative for about 50% of the 666 cohort members, whereas no CMV serostatus was recorded for the donor in question. A peripheral blood sample was collected from each donor, and TCR beta sequencing was performed on peripheral blood mononuclear cells. The Qiagen DNeasy Blood Extraction Kit was used to extract genomic DNA from the blood cell samples. This sequence originates from a human donor in good health. The sequenced material came from PBMCs. The V gene is TRBV5-1 and the J gene is TRBJ1-2; no D gene call is confident. The CDR3 reads as follows: CASSKLSGEANYGYTF. The nucleotide sequence is TGCGCCAGTAGCAAATTATCCGGGGAAGCTAACTATGGCTACACCTTC.